The 18 T cell receptor beta chains presented below share a single source sample, sequenced in a study of T cell repertoires in cytomegalovirus infection. These receptors' targets are unknown. One entry per CDR3 protein, called by TCRdb with MiXCR from the reads. Of 650,000 to 900,000 distinct CDR3 sequences detected, 32% appear once; the ten largest clones hold around 12%. This specimen was cultured CD8+ T cells from PBMCs, taken from culture after CMV antigen stimulation. All receptors come from a human donor in good health (CMV status not recorded). Some clones in this sample may be carry-over from other donors' samples.

This chain uses TRBV6-5 with TRBJ2-7, with a possible D match to TRBD2 (5 bases). CDR1 is MNHEY and CDR2 is SVGAGI in the germline V gene. The CDR3 extends over 15 amino acids. Trimming took off 1 base at V and 7 bases at J, with 17 bases between the two ends. CDR3 loop: CASSYYLRGTQEQYF. CDR3 nucleotides: TGTGCCAGCAGTTACTACCTTCGGGGAACCCAGGAGCAGTACTTC.

The table lists this clonotype with a few counts. This chain connects TRBV7-2 to TRBJ2-2; D call uncertain. CDR1 and CDR2 (germline): SGHTA, FQGNSA. With 1 base removed from V and 3 bases from J, the gap between germline ends came to 9 bases. The CDR3 has 15 amino acids. Here the CDR3 reads CASSLGRAHTGELFF. CDR3 DNA: TGTGCCAGCAGCTTAGGTCGGGCCCACACCGGGGAGCTGTTTTTT.

Comment on this clonotype: Just one base apart from a much larger clone, this may be a read error. The V call is TRBV7-2, the J call TRBJ2-3; possible D gene TRBD2, 6 bases. The germline V gene encodes CDR1 SGHTA and CDR2 FQGNSA. The CDR3 contains 12 residues. CDR3 loop: CASSGVTDTQCF. CDR3 nucleotide sequence: TGTGCCTCCTCGGGGGTCACAGATACGCAGTGTTTT.

The rearrangement uses TRBV6-1 and TRBJ1-6; perhaps TRBD1 as D (5 bases). CDR3 size: 16 residues. Per germline, CDR1 MNHNS and CDR2 SASEGT. V gave up 5 bases and J gave up 3 bases, with 14 bases separating them. CDR3 sequence: CASSRSRQNYNSPLHF. The DNA for the CDR3 is TGTGCCAGCAGTCGTTCCAGACAGAACTATAATTCACCCCTCCACTTT.

This clonotype was counted only a few times. This chain joins TRBV7-6 and TRBJ2-3, with 8 bases that match TRBD2. Germline CDR1 SGHVS, CDR2 FNYEAQ. This CDR3 has 17 residues. Unmatched junction bases numbered 14, after V lost 4 bases and J lost 5 bases. The CDR3 region has the DNA TGTGCCAGCAGCTCTCGAGCGGGGGCTTTTAGGGGAGATACGCAGTATTTT. Its translation is CASSSRAGAFRGDTQYF. Filled out from reference TRBV7-6 and TRBJ2-3, the complete variable domain reads GAGVSQSPRYKVTKRGQDVALRCDPISGHVSLYWYRQALGQGPEFLTYFNYEAQQDKSGLPNDRFSAERPEGSISTLTIQRTEQRDSAMYRCASSSRAGAFRGDTQYFGPGTRLTVL.

The rearrangement joins TRBV6-5 to TRBJ2-5; D is perhaps TRBD1 or TRBD2 (5 bases each). V was cut by 3 bases and J by 5 bases, with 19 bases left in between. This CDR3 has 16 residues. The germline V gene encodes CDR1 MNHEY and CDR2 SVGAGI. The CDR3 region is CASSYTGHQTGETQYF. The CDR3 DNA is TGTGCCAGCAGTTATACCGGACACCAAACGGGGGAGACCCAGTACTTC.

Turning to this clonotype: The junction and the germline gene differ at one end; a read error may be behind it. The chain recombines TRBV5-1 with TRBJ1-2, with no clear D. This CDR3 is built from 16 residues. The germline V gene has CDR1 SGHRS and CDR2 YFSETQ. CDR3 in DNA: TGCGCCAGCAGCTTGCAAGTAAAGGCGGGGAACTTTGGCTACACCTTC. Its protein product is CASSLQVKAGNFGYTF.

This clonotype was observed many times. CDR3 sequence: CASSPPSGGGHPTTGELFF. The CDR3 DNA sequence: TGTGCCAGCTCACCACCCTCGGGGGGAGGACACCCGACCACCGGGGAGCTGTTTTTT. J is TRBJ2-2 and V is TRBV18, with 7 bases aligning to TRBD2. The length of the CDR3 is 19 residues. CDR1 is KGHSH, CDR2 LQKENI, per germline. Unmatched junction bases numbered 14, after V lost 0 bases and J lost 4 bases.

The chain joins TRBV19 to TRBJ1-6, with a weak D call TRBD1 (6 bases). Germline CDR1 and CDR2: LNHDA and SQIVND (reference sequence). This CDR3 is 14 amino acids long. The V and J ends lost 7 bases and 7 bases respectively, with 14 bases between them. The CDR3 DNA follows: TGTGCCAGTACCCCGGACAGCAGCAATTCACCCCTCCACTTT. It encodes CASTPDSSNSPLHF.

This rearrangement joins TRBV20-1 to TRBJ1-2; D is unresolved. Deletions cut 0 bases from V and 1 base from J, with 9 bases between. Germline V gene lookup returns CDR1 DFQATT and CDR2 SNEGSKA (reference sequence). The CDR3 has 14 amino acids. The CDR3 coding sequence is TGCAGTGCTAGAGATAGGAACCTTAACTATGGCTACACCTTC. Its protein is CSARDRNLNYGYTF.

Regarding this clonotype: Compared with germline, one end of the junction differs, possibly owing to a read error. The V gene is TRBV4-1, the J gene TRBJ2-1, with 9 nucleotides matching TRBD2. Germline lookup yields CDR1 MGHRA and CDR2 YSYEKL. The CDR3 is made up of 15 amino acids. CDR3 in amino acids: CANSQGRLAGDEQFF. Here the CDR3 DNA reads TGCGCCAACAGCCAAGGAAGGTTAGCGGGGGATGAGCAGTTCTTC.

This clonotype was counted between two and nine times. The CDR3 nucleotides are TGTGCCAGCAGTTCCTCGGACAGGGAAGCTGAAGCTTTCTTT. This sequence encodes CASSSSDREAEAFF. V gene TRBV27 combines with J gene TRBJ1-1, with 8 bases fitting TRBD1. Losses at the gene ends were 4 bases for V and 6 bases for J; bases not matched to a gene: 7. The germline V gene encodes CDR1 MNHEY and CDR2 SMNVEV (reference sequence). CDR3 size: 14 residues.

This clonotype was found many times. The chain links TRBV7-8 to TRBJ2-1; 7 bases are shared with TRBD1. CDR1 SGHVS and CDR2 FQNEAQ come from the germline V gene. Germline trimming cut 5 bases from V and 0 bases from J; bases unmatched to any gene: 13. CDR3 length equals 18 residues. CDR3 nucleotides: TGTGCCAGCAGCCTCAGATCGGGACAGCGAAGCTCCTACAATGAGCAGTTCTTC. This sequence encodes CASSLRSGQRSSYNEQFF. Using reference TRBV7-8 and TRBJ2-1 for the parts outside the CDR3, the full variable domain is GAGVSQSPRYKVAKRGQDVALRCDPISGHVSLFWYQQALGQGPEFLTYFQNEAQLDKSGLPSDRFFAERPEGSVSTLKIQRTQQEDSAVYLCASSLRSGQRSSYNEQFFGPGTRLTVL.

A few counts support this clonotype. This rearrangement joins TRBV12-3 or TRBV12-4 to TRBJ1-3, with D maybe TRBD1 (5 bases). The CDR3 spans 15 residues. V lost 6 bases and J lost 0, with 12 bases in between. CDR3 in amino acids: CASSTGGTSGNTIYF. In nucleotides, the CDR3 is TGTGCCAGCAGCACGGGGGGGACCTCTGGAAACACCATATATTTT.

The chain carries TRBV6-1 and TRBJ2-7, with D perhaps matching TRBD1 (6 bases). V was clipped by 4 bases and J by 4 bases, with 14 bases between them. CDR3 size: 14 residues. The germline gives CDR1 MNHNS, CDR2 SASEGT. The CDR3 DNA is TGTGCCAGCAGTGGAATACAGGGTACATACGAGCAGTACGTC. As protein: CASSGIQGTYEQYV.

This chain joins TRBV7-1 and TRBJ1-4, with D possibly being TRBD1 (5 bases). TRBV7-1 is given ORF status, its function remaining uncertain. The CDR3 has 16 residues. V was shortened by 7 bases and J by 6 bases, with 21 bases between the two germline ends. The CDR3 reads CASIYFLGDVHEKLFF. In DNA form, the CDR3 reads TGTGCCAGCATCTACTTCCTGGGGGATGTCCATGAAAAACTGTTTTTT.

The chain uses TRBV7-6 and TRBJ2-5, with a tentative D call TRBD1 (6 bases). The CDR3 has 16 residues. Germline CDR1 SGHVS, CDR2 FNYEAQ. V was trimmed by 5 bases and J by 1 base, leaving 17 bases between them. The CDR3 nucleotides are TGTGCCAGCAGCCTTCCCCAGACAGGCTTCCAAGAGACCCAGTACTTC. Translation: CASSLPQTGFQETQYF.

This clonotype was picked up one time. The J gene is TRBJ2-2, the V gene TRBV29-1, with TRBD2 matching 12 bases. Germline V gene data show CDR1 as SQVTM and CDR2 as ANQGSEA. Trimming at V came to 4 bases and at J to 0 bases, leaving 3 bases not matched to a gene. The CDR3 consists of 16 residues. CDR3 sequence: CSVARTSGANTGELFF. CDR3 DNA: TGCAGCGTTGCCCGGACTAGCGGGGCGAACACCGGGGAGCTGTTTTTT.